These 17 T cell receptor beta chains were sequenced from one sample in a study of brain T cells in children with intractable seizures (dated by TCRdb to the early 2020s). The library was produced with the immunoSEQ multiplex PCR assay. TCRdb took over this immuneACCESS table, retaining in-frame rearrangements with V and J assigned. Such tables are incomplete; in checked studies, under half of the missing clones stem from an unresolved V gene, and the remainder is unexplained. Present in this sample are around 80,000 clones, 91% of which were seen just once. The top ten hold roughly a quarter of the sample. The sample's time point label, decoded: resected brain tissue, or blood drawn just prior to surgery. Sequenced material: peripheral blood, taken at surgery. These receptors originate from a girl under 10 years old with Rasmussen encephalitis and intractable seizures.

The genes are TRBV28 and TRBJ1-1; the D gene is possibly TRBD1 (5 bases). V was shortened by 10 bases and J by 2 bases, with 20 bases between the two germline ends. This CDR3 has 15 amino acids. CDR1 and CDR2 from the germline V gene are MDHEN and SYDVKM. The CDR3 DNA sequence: TGTGCCACCTCCCTGGGAGGAGGGGTAAACACTGAAGCTTTCTTT. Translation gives CATSLGGGVNTEAFF. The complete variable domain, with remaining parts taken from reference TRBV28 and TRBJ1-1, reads DVKVTQSSRYLVKRTGEKVFLECVQDMDHENMFWYRQDPGLGLRLIYFSYDVKMKEKGDIPEGYSVSREKKERFSLILESASTNQTSMYLCATSLGGGVNTEAFFGQGTRLTVV.

This chain's CDR3 is CASSWAGTEAFF. The CDR3 DNA sequence: TGTGCCAGCAGTTGGGCGGGAACTGAAGCTTTCTTT. This chain connects TRBV28 to TRBJ1-1, with D hard to call. This CDR3 comprises 12 residues. The V end was cut by 4 bases, the J end by 5 bases, with 8 bases between. Germline lookup yields CDR1 MDHEN and CDR2 SYDVKM.

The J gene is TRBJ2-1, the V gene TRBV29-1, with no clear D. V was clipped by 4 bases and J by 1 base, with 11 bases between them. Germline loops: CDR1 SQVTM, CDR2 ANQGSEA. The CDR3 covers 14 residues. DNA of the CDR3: TGCAGCGTTGGCGTATCGACGTCCTACAATGAGCAGTTCTTC. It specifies CSVGVSTSYNEQFF.

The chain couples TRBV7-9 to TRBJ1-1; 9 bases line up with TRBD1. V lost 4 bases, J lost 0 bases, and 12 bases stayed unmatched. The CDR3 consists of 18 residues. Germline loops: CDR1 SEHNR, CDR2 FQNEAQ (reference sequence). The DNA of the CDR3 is TGTGCCAGCAGCTCACCGGTCGGACAGGGGAAAATGAACACTGAAGCTTTCTTT. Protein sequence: CASSSPVGQGKMNTEAFF.

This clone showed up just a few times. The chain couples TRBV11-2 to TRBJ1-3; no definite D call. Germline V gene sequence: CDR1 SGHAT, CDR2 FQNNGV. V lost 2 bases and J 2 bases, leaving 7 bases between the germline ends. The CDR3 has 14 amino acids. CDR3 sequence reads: CASSLPTTGNTIYF. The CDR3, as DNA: TGTGCCAGCAGCTTACCCACAACTGGAAACACCATATATTTT.

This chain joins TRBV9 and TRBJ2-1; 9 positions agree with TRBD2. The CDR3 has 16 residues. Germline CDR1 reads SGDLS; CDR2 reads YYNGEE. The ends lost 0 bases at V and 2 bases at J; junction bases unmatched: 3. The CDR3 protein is CASSVALAGAYNEQFF. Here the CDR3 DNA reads TGTGCCAGCAGCGTAGCACTAGCGGGTGCCTACAATGAGCAGTTCTTC.

The CDR3 coding sequence is TGTGCCAGCAGTCCGATCGTCAGGACTGAAGCTTTCTTT. Translated, it gives CASSPIVRTEAFF. The chain is built from TRBV12-3 or TRBV12-4 and TRBJ1-1; D is undetermined. The CDR3 runs 13 residues. V gave up 5 bases and J gave up 5 bases, with 12 bases separating them.

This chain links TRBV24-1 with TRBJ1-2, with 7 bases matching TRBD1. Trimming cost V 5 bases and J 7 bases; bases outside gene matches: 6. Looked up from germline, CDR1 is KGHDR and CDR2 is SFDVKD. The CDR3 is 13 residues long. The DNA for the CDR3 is TGTGCCACCAGTGTGACAGGGTGGGGTGGCTACACCTTC. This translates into CATSVTGWGGYTF.

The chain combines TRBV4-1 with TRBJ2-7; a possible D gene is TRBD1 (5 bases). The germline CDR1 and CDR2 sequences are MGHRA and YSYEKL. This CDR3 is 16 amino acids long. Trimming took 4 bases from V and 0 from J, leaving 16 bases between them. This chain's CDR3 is CASSRITGVSSYEQYF. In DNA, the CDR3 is TGCGCCAGCAGCCGAATTACAGGTGTTAGCTCCTACGAGCAGTACTTC.

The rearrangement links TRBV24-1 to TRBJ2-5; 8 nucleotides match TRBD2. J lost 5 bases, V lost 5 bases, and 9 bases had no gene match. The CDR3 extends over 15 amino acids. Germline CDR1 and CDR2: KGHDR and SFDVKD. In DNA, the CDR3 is TGTGCCACCAGTGCGGGGGGGGCAGGGATGGAGACCCAGTACTTC. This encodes CATSAGGAGMETQYF.

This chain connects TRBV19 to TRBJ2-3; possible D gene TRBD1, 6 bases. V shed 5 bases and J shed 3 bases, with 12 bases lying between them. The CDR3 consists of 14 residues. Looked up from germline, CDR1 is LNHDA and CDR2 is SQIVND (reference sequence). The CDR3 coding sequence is TGTGCCAGTAGTCAGGGGAGAGAAACAGATACGCAGTATTTT. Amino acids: CASSQGRETDTQYF.

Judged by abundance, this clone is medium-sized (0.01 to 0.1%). CDR3 coding DNA: TGTGCCACCAGCAGGGAGCGGGACCTAAGCTCCTACAATGAGCAGTTCTTC. It encodes CATSRERDLSSYNEQFF. This chain joins TRBV15 and TRBJ2-1; 7 bases are a match to TRBD2. CDR1 is LNHNV, CDR2 YYDKDF, per germline (reference sequence). The CDR3 covers 17 residues. The ends lost 3 bases at V and 0 bases at J; junction bases unmatched: 8.

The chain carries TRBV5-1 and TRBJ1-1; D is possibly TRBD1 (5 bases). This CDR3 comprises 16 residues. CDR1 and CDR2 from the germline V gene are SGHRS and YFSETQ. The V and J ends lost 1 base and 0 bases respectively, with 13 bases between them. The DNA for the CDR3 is TGCGCCAGCAGCTTGCAAGGGGCCCAGGTGAACACTGAAGCTTTCTTT. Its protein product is CASSLQGAQVNTEAFF.

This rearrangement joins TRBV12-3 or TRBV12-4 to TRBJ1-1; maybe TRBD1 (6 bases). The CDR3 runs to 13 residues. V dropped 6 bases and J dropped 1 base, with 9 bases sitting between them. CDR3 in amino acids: CASRGTQNTEAFF. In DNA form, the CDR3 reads TGTGCCAGCAGGGGGACACAGAACACTGAAGCTTTCTTT.

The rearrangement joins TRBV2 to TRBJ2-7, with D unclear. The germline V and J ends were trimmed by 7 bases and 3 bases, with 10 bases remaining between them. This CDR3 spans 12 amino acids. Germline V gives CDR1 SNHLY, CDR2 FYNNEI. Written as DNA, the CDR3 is TGTGCCAGCACCCCCATCGACTACGAGCAGTACTTC. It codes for CASTPIDYEQYF.

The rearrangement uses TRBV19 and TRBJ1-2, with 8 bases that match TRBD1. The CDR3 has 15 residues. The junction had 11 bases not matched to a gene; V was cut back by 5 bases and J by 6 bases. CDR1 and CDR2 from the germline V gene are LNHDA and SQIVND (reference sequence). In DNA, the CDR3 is TGTGCCAGTAGTCCTATCGCAGGGGGCTTTAATGGCTACACCTTC. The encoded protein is CASSPIAGGFNGYTF.

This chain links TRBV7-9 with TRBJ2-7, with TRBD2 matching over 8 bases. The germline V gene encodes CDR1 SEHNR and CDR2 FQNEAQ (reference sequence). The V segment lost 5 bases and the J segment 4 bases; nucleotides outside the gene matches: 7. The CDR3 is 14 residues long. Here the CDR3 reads CASSPPGGGYEQYF. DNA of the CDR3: TGTGCCAGCAGCCCTCCCGGGGGGGGATACGAGCAGTACTTC. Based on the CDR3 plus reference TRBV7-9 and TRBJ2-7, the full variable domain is DTGVSQNPRHKITKRGQNVTFRCDPISEHNRLYWYRQTLGQGPEFLTYFQNEAQLEKSRLLSDRFSAERPKGSFSTLEIQRTEQGDSAMYLCASSPPGGGYEQYFGPGTRLTVT.